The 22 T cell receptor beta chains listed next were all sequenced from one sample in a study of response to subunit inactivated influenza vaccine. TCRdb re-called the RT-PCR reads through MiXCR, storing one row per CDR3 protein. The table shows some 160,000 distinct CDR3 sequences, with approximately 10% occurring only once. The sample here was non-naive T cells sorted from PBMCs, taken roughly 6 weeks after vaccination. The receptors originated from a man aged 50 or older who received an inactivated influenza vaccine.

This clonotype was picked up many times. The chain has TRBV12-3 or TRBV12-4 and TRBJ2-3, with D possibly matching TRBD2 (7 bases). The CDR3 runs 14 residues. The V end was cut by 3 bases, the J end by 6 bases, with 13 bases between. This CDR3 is CASSFGGASDTQYF. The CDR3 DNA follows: TGTGCCAGCAGTTTTGGGGGGGCGTCGGATACGCAGTATTTT.

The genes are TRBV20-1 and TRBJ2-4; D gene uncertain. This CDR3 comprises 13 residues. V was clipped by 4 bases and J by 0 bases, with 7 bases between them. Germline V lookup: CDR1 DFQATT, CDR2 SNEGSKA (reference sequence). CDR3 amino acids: CSATLLAKNIQYF. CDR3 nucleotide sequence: TGCAGTGCTACGCTCCTAGCCAAAAACATTCAGTACTTC.

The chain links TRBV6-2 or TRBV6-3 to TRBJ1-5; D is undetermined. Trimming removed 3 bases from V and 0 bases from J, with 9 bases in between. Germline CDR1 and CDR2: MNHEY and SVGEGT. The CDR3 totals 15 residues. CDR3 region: CASSYFAYSNQPQHF. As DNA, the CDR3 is TGTGCCAGCAGTTATTTCGCGTATAGCAATCAGCCCCAGCATTTT.

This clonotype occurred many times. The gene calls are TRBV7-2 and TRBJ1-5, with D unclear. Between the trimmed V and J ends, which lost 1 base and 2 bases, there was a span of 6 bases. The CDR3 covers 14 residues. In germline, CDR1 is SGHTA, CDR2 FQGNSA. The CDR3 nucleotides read TGTGCCAGCAGCTTAGAACGGGGCAATCAGCCCCAGCATTTT. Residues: CASSLERGNQPQHF.

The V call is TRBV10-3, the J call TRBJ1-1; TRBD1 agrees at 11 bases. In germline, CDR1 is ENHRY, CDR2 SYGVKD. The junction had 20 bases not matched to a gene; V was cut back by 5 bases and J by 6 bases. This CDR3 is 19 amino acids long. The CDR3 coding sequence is TGTGCCATCAGTCCTGACAGACCAGCCCCGGGACAGGGGGTTCCTGAAGCTTTCTTT. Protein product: CAISPDRPAPGQGVPEAFF.

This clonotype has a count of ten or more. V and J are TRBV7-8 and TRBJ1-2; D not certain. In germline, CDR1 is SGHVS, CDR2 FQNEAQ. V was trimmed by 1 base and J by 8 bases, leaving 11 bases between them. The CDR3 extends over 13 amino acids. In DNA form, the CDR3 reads TGTGCCAGCAGCTTAGTGCGCTCCGGAGGCTACACCTTC. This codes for CASSLVRSGGYTF.

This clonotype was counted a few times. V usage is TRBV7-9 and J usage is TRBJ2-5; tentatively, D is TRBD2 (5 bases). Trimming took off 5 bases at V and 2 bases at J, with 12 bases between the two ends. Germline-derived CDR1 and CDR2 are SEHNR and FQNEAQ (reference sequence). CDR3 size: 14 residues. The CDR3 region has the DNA TGTGCCAGCAGCGTAACCCGGGGTCAAGAGACCCAGTACTTC. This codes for CASSVTRGQETQYF.

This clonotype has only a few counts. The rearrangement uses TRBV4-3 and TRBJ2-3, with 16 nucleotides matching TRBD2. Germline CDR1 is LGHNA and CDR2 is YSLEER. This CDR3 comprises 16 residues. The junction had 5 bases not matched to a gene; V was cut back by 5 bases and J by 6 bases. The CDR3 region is CASSYGTSGGGDTQYF. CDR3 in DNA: TGCGCCAGCAGCTACGGGACTAGCGGGGGGGGCGATACGCAGTATTTT.

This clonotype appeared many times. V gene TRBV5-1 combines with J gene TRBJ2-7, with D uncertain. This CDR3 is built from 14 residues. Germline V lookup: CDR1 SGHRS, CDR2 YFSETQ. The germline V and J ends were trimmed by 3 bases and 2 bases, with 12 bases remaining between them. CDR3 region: CASSSIDGTYEQYF. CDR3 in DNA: TGCGCCAGCAGCTCGATTGACGGCACCTACGAGCAGTACTTC.

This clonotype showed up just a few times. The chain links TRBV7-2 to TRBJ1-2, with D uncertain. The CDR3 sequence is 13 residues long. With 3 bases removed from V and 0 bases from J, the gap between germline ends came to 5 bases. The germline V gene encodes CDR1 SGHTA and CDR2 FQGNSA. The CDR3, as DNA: TGTGCCAGCAGCTTCACAGCTAACTATGGCTACACCTTC. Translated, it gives CASSFTANYGYTF.

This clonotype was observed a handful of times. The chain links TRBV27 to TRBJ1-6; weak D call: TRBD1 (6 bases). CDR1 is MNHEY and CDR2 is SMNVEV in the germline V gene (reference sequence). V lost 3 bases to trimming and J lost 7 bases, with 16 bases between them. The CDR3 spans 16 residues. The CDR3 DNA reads TGTGCCAGCAGTTTCACGACGGGGGCGCGAAATTCACCCCTCCACTTT. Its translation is CASSFTTGARNSPLHF.

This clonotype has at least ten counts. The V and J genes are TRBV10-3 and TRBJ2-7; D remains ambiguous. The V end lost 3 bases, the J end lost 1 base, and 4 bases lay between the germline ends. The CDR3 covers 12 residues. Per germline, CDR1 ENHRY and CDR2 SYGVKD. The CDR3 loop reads CAISDQSYEQYF. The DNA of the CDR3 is TGTGCCATCAGTGACCAGTCCTACGAGCAGTACTTC.

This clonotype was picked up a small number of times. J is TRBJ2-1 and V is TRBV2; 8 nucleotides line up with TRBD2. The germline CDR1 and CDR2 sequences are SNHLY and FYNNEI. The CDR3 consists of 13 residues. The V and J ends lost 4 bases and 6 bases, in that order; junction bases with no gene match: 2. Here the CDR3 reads CASSVGRANEQFF. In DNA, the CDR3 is TGTGCCAGCAGTGTCGGGAGGGCCAATGAGCAGTTCTTC.

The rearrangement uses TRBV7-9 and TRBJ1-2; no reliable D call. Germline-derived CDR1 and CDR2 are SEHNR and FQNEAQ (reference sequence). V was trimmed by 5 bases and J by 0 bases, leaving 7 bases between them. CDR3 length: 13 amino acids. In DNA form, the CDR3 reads TGTGCCAGCAGCCCTAGACCTAACTATGGCTACACCTTC. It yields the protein CASSPRPNYGYTF.

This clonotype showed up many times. The CDR3 nucleotides read TGTGCCAGCAGTTACCTGTGGACAGGGGACACAGATACGCAGTATTTT. Its protein is CASSYLWTGDTDTQYF. The rearrangement links TRBV6-5 to TRBJ2-3; TRBD1 matches at 9 bases. CDR1 and CDR2 from the germline V gene are MNHEY and SVGAGI. The CDR3 has 16 residues. After removal of 2 bases from V and 2 bases from J, the junction contained 5 bases not matched to a gene.

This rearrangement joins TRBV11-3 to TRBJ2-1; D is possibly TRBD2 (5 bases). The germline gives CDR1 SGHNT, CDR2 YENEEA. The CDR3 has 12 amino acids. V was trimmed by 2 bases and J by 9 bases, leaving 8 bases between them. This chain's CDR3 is CASSLHEGEQFF. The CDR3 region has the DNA TGTGCCAGCAGCTTACACGAGGGTGAGCAGTTCTTC.

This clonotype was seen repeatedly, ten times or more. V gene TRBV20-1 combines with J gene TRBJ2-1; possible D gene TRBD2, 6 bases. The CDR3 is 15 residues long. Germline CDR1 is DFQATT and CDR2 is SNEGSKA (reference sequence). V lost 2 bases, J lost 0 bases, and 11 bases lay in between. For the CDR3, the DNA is TGCAGTGCTAGATCGGGAGCCAGCTCCTACAATGAGCAGTTCTTC. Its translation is CSARSGASSYNEQFF.

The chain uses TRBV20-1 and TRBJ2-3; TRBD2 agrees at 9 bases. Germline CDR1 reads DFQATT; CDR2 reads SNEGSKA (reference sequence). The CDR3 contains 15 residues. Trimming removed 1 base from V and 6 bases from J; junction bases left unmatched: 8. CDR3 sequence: CSARGGAGGSDTQYF. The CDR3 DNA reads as TGCAGTGCTAGAGGTGGAGCGGGAGGTTCGGATACGCAGTATTTT.

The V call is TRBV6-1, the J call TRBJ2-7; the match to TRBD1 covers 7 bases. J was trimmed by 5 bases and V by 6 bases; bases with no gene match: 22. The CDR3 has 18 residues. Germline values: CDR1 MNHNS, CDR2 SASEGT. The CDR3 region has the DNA TGTGCCAGCAGCGAGGGATCCGGGACAGTGGGGTTCGGGGACGAGCAGTACTTC. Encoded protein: CASSEGSGTVGFGDEQYF.

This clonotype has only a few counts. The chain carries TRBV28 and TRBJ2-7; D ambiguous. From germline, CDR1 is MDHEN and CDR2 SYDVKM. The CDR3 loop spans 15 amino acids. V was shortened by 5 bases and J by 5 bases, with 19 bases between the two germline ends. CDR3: CASSPPLAEPHEQYF. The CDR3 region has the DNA TGTGCCAGCAGTCCCCCCTTGGCAGAACCCCACGAGCAGTACTTC.

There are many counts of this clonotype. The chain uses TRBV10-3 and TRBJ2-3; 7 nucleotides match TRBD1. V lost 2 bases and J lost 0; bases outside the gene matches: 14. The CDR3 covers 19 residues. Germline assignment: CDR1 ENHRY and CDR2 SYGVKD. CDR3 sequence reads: CAISENEGALTSSTDTQYF. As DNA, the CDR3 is TGTGCCATCAGTGAGAATGAGGGGGCCCTGACTTCTAGCACAGATACGCAGTATTTT.

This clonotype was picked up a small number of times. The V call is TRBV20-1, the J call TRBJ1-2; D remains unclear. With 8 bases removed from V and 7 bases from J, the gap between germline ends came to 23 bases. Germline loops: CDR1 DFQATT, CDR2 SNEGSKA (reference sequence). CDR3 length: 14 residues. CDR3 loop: CSTNYLRRGVGYTF. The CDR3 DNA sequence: TGCAGTACTAATTATCTAAGGCGCGGGGTTGGCTACACCTTC.